This T cell receptor beta chain was sequenced for a study of graft-versus-host responses after intestinal transplantation. Study-wide context: Anti-thymocyte globulin induction, then tacrolimus and steroids for two to four years, went to all recipients.

The data were produced by immunoSEQ multiplex PCR, yet TCRdb's version contains in-frame clones alone and is incomplete. The repertoire holds about 130,000 clones, 85% to 95% seen once, with around 0.2% in the top ten. A note on this clone: Antigen unknown.

Germline V gene data show CDR1 as SGHKS and CDR2 as YYEKEE (reference sequence). The CDR3 contains 14 residues. The V and J ends lost 1 base and 2 bases respectively, with 10 bases between them. This sequence was found in a human donor who received an intestinal transplant. Sequenced material: unstimulated CD4+ T cells sorted from spleen or lymph node cells, taken before intestinal transplant. The J gene is TRBJ2-7, the V gene TRBV5-5; D unclear. The CDR3 DNA is TGTGCCAGCAGCTTGTCGACTCCCCCCTACGAGCAGTACTTC. Its protein product is CASSLSTPPYEQYF.